Shown below are 4 T cell receptor beta chains from a single sample sequenced in a study of T cell changes during pregnancy in multiple sclerosis. Sequencing was performed with immunoSEQ multiplex PCR; in TCRdb, only in-frame clones are kept and a portion is missing. The table records around 57,000 clones, about nine tenths of them present only once. Specimen: peripheral blood, collected after pregnancy. These receptors all stem from a female donor in good health, enrolled as a control in a pregnancy study.

The chain uses TRBV20-1 and TRBJ2-1; no clear D. Looked up from germline, CDR1 is DFQATT and CDR2 is SNEGSKA (reference sequence). Trimming shortened V by 2 bases and J by 8 bases, and 7 bases separated the two germline ends. This CDR3 has 11 residues. For the CDR3, the DNA is TGCAGTGCTAGAACTCCCCATGAGCAGTTCTTC. It codes for CSARTPHEQFF.

The chain uses TRBV19 and TRBJ2-7; the D is unclear. Trimming shortened V by 3 bases and J by 2 bases, and 11 bases separated the two germline ends. The CDR3 extends over 14 amino acids. Looked up from germline, CDR1 is LNHDA and CDR2 is SQIVND (reference sequence). CDR3 in DNA: TGTGCCAGTAGTATCGACACTGAGACCTACGAGCAGTACTTC. Residues: CASSIDTETYEQYF.

V usage is TRBV14 and J usage is TRBJ2-7, with a tentative D call TRBD1 (5 bases). The V end was cut by 2 bases, the J end by 2 bases, with 10 bases between. Germline V gives CDR1 SGHDN, CDR2 FVKESK. The CDR3 totals 14 residues. The CDR3 DNA reads TGTGCCAGCAGCCAATGGACGGACACCTACGAGCAGTACTTC. Translated, it gives CASSQWTDTYEQYF.

V is TRBV18 and J is TRBJ1-3, with 7 nucleotides matching TRBD1. The CDR3 is made up of 15 amino acids. CDR1 and CDR2 from the germline V gene are KGHSH and LQKENI. V was clipped by 4 bases and J by 8 bases; unmatched bases: 11. CDR3 amino acids: CASSQDRLFGDTIYF. CDR3 nucleotide sequence: TGTGCCAGCTCACAGGACAGGTTGTTCGGAGACACCATATATTTT.